A selection of T cell receptor beta chains follows, all from one sample in a study of T cell changes during pregnancy in multiple sclerosis. Some clones are missing from TCRdb's copy, which holds only in-frame ones; the method was immunoSEQ multiplex PCR. The table includes around 130,000 clones, roughly 92% detected once. Sequencing was performed on peripheral blood, taken before pregnancy. The receptors here all came from a female donor with multiple sclerosis, enrolled in a pregnancy study. The CDR3 runs from the conserved cysteine through the conserved F or W.

j_gene: TRBJ1-2; v_gene: TRBV5-5; CDR3aa: CASSFTREVYGYTF
j_gene: TRBJ1-5; v_gene: TRBV4-2; CDR3aa: CASSRGYRAHNQPQHF
j_gene: TRBJ2-3; v_gene: TRBV7-3; CDR3aa: CASSLEPRGGGTQYF
j_gene: TRBJ1-5; v_gene: TRBV6-5; CDR3aa: CASSAKDLNQPQHF
j_gene: TRBJ1-2; v_gene: TRBV11-1; CDR3aa: CASSLTSGTVDGYTF
j_gene: TRBJ2-7; v_gene: TRBV9; CDR3aa: CASSEREPPYEQYF
j_gene: TRBJ2-7; v_gene: TRBV27; CDR3aa: CASSLLAGGPREQYF
j_gene: TRBJ2-1; v_gene: TRBV5-1; CDR3aa: CASSLRTSGYNEQFF
j_gene: TRBJ2-7; v_gene: TRBV5-1; CDR3aa: CASSYTGLSYEQYF
j_gene: TRBJ1-2; v_gene: TRBV5-3; CDR3aa: CARSLEEDVNISGYTF
j_gene: TRBJ2-3; v_gene: TRBV5-1; CDR3aa: CASSFLDRVSDTQYF
j_gene: TRBJ2-1; v_gene: TRBV5-4; CDR3aa: CASSPNSGAGVYNEQFF
j_gene: TRBJ1-2; v_gene: TRBV14; CDR3aa: CASSQGPTDRYGYTF